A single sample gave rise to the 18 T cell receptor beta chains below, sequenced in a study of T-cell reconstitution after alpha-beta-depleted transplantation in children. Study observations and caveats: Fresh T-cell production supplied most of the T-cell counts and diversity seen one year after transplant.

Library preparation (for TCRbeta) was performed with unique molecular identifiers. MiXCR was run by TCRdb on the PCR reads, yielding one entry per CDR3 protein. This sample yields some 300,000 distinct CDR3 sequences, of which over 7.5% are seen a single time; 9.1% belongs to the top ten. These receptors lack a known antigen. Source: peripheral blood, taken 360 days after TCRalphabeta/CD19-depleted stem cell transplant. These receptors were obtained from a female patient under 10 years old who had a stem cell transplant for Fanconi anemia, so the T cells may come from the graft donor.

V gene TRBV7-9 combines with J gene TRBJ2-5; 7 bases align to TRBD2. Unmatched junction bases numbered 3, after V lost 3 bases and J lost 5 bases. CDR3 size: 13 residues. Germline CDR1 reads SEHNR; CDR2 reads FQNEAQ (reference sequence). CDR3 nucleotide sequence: TGTGCCAGCAGCTTGACTAGCCCGGAGACCCAGTACTTC. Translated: CASSLTSPETQYF.

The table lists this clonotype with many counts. The CDR3 reads CSVADRPTSEKLFF. CDR3 DNA sequence: TGCAGCGTTGCGGACAGGCCGACGTCTGAAAAACTGTTTTTT. The chain recombines TRBV29-1 with TRBJ1-4; 7 nucleotides agree with TRBD1. The CDR3 contains 14 residues. From germline, CDR1 is SQVTM and CDR2 ANQGSEA. V lost 4 bases and J lost 7; bases outside the gene matches: 9.

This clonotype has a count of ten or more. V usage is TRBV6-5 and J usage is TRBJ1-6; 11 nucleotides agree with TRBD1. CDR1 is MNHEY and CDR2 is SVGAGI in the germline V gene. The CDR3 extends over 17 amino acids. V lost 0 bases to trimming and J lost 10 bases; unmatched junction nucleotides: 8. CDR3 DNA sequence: TGTGCCAGCAGTTACTCCCCAAAGGGACAGGGGGACTCACCCCTCCACTTT. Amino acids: CASSYSPKGQGDSPLHF.

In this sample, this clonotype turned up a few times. The CDR3 loop is CASSTSLNYGYTF. CDR3 sequence (DNA): TGTGCCAGCAGTACAAGCCTTAACTATGGCTACACCTTC. The genes are TRBV27 and TRBJ1-2; no clear D gene. The CDR3 covers 13 residues. V lost 5 bases and J 1 base, leaving 8 bases between the germline ends. The germline V gene encodes CDR1 MNHEY and CDR2 SMNVEV (reference sequence).

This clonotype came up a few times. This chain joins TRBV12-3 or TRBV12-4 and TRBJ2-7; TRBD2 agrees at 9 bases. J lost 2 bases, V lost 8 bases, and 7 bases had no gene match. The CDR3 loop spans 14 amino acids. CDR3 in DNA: TGTGCCAGCGCGGGAGGGGGTCCCCCCTACGAGCAGTACTTC. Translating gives CASAGGGPPYEQYF.

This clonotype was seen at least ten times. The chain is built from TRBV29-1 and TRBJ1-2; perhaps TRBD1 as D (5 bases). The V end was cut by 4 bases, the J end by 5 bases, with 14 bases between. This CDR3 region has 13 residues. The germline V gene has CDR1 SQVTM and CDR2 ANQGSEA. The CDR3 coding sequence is TGCAGCGTTGTAGGTGGGACGGGATATGGCTACACCTTC. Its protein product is CSVVGGTGYGYTF.

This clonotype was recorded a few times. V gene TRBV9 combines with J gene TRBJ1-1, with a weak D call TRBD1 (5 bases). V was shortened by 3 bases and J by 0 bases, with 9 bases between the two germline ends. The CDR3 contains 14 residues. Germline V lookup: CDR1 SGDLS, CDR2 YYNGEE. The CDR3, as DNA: TGTGCCAGCAGCGAGACAGCTTTGAACACTGAAGCTTTCTTT. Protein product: CASSETALNTEAFF.

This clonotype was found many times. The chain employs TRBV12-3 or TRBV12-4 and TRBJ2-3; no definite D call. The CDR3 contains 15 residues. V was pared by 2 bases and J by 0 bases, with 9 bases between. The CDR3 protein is CASSLRAGSTDTQYF. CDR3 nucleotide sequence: TGTGCCAGCAGTTTACGGGCAGGTAGCACAGATACGCAGTATTTT.

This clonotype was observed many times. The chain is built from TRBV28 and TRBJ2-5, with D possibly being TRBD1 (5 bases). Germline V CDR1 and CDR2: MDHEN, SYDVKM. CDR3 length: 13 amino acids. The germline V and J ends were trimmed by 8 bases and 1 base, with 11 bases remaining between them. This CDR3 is CASGASVQETQYF. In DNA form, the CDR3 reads TGTGCCAGCGGGGCAAGCGTCCAAGAGACCCAGTACTTC. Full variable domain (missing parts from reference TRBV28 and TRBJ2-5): DVKVTQSSRYLVKRTGEKVFLECVQDMDHENMFWYRQDPGLGLRLIYFSYDVKMKEKGDIPEGYSVSREKKERFSLILESASTNQTSMYLCASGASVQETQYFGPGTRLLVL.

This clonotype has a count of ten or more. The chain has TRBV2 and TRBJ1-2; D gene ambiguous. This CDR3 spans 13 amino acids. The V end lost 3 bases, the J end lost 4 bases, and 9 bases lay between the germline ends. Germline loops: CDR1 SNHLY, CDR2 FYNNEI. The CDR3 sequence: CASSDRVPYGYTF. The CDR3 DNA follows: TGTGCCAGCAGTGATAGGGTCCCCTATGGCTACACCTTC.

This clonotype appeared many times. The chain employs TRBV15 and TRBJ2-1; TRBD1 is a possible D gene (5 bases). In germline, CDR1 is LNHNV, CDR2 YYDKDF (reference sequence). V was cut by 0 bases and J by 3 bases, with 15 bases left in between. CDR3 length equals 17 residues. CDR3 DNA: TGTGCCACCAGCAGAGATGGGGCCGGGCGGAACTACAATGAGCAGTTCTTC. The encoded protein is CATSRDGAGRNYNEQFF.

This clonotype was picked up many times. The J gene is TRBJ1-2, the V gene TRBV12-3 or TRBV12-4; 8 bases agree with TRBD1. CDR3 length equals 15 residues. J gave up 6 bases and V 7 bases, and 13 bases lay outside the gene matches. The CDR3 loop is CASTMNRGVLDGYTF. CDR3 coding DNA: TGTGCCAGCACCATGAACAGGGGGGTCCTAGATGGCTACACCTTC.

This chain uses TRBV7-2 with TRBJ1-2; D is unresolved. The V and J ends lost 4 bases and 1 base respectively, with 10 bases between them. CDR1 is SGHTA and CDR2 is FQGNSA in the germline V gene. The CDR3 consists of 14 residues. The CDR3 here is CASSSLPDNYGYTF. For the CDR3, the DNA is TGTGCCAGCAGCTCCCTCCCGGATAACTATGGCTACACCTTC.

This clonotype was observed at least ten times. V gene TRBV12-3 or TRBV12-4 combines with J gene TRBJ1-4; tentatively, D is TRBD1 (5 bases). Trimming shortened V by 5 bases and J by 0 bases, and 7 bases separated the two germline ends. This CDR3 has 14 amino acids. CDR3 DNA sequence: TGTGCCAGCAGTCGGACAACAACTAATGAAAAACTGTTTTTT. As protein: CASSRTTTNEKLFF.

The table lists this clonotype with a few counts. CDR3 amino acids: CASSFRQSAGGYTF. CDR3 nucleotides: TGTGCCAGCAGTTTTCGCCAATCTGCCGGGGGCTACACCTTC. The genes are TRBV27 and TRBJ1-2; D unresolved. Trimming pared 3 bases from V and 8 bases from J, leaving 16 bases between. The V gene's germline CDR1 is MNHEY and CDR2 SMNVEV (reference sequence). The CDR3 length is 14 residues.

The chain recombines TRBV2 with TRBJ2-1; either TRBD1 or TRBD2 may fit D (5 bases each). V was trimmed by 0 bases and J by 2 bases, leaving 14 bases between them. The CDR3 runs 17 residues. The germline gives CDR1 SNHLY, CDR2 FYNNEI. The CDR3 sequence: CASSEAGLAAAYNEQFF. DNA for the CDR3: TGTGCCAGCAGTGAAGCGGGGCTAGCAGCGGCCTACAATGAGCAGTTCTTC. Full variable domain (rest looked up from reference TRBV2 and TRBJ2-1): EPEVTQTPSHQVTQMGQEVILRCVPISNHLYFYWYRQILGQKVEFLVSFYNNEISEKSEIFDDQFSVERPDGSNFTLKIRSTKLEDSAMYFCASSEAGLAAAYNEQFFGPGTRLTVL.

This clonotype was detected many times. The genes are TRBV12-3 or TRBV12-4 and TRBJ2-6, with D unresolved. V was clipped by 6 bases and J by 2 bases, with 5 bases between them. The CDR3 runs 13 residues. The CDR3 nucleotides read TGTGCCAGCAGGCGAACTGGGGCCAACGTCCTGACTTTC. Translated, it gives CASRRTGANVLTF.

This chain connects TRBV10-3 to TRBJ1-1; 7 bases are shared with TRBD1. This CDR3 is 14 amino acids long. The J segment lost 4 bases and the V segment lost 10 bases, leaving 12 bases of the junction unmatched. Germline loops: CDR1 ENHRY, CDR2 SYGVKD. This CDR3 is CATFDRAGGTEAFF. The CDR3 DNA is TGTGCCACGTTTGACAGGGCCGGCGGCACTGAAGCTTTCTTT.